One sample yielded the 24 T cell receptor beta chains listed below, sequenced in a study of OX40 agonist ivuxolimab in advanced cancers. The method was immunoSEQ multiplex PCR; TCRdb's version includes in-frame clones alone and lacks a portion of them. The table includes under 85,000 clones, roughly 84% detected once. The source material was CD4+ or CD8+ T cells sorted from blood, sampled in a trial of the OX40 agonist ivuxolimab. These receptors came from an adult with an advanced solid tumor such as melanoma, head and neck, liver or kidney cancer.

The gene calls are TRBV6-6 and TRBJ2-7; D tentatively fits TRBD1 or TRBD2 (5 bases each). This CDR3 comprises 13 residues. The V and J ends lost 6 bases and 5 bases respectively, with 14 bases between them. Germline values: CDR1 MNHNY, CDR2 SVGAGI (reference sequence). Here the CDR3 DNA reads TGTGCCAGCAGCTCTCCTTTGGGGGACGAGCAGTACTTC. It is translated as CASSSPLGDEQYF.

The V and J genes are TRBV2 and TRBJ1-5; the D gene is possibly TRBD1 (6 bases). CDR1 SNHLY and CDR2 FYNNEI come from the germline V gene. The CDR3 runs to 13 residues. V lost 4 bases, J lost 6 bases, and 10 bases lay in between. The CDR3 sequence: CASSAGEIQPQHF. Written as DNA, the CDR3 is TGTGCCAGCAGTGCAGGGGAGATTCAGCCCCAGCATTTT.

V is TRBV7-3 and J is TRBJ2-3; TRBD2 matches at 9 bases. Trimming at V came to 4 bases and at J to 0 bases, leaving 5 bases not matched to a gene. This CDR3 contains 16 residues. From germline, CDR1 is SGHTA and CDR2 FQGTGA. This CDR3 reads CASSSSGRPSTDTQYF. The DNA for the CDR3 is TGTGCCAGCAGCTCCAGCGGGAGGCCAAGCACAGATACGCAGTATTTT.

The rearrangement uses TRBV11-2 and TRBJ2-1; 13 nucleotides line up with TRBD2. Germline CDR1 is SGHAT and CDR2 is FQNNGV. The ends lost 3 bases at V and 8 bases at J; junction bases unmatched: 10. This CDR3 comprises 17 residues. CDR3 sequence reads: CASSFPTSGRANDEQFF. The CDR3 DNA sequence: TGTGCCAGCAGCTTTCCAACTAGCGGGAGGGCCAACGATGAGCAGTTCTTC.

For the CDR3, the DNA is TGTGCCAGCTCACCAAGGAGGGAGACCCAGTACTTC. Residues: CASSPRRETQYF. This rearrangement joins TRBV18 to TRBJ2-5; perhaps TRBD2 as D (5 bases). The CDR3 is 12 amino acids. Looked up from germline, CDR1 is KGHSH and CDR2 is LQKENI. The V gene lost 2 bases and the J gene lost 5 bases, with 6 bases spanning the gap.

The chain is built from TRBV19 and TRBJ2-1; D is undetermined. Per germline, CDR1 LNHDA and CDR2 SQIVND (reference sequence). The V gene lost 5 bases and the J gene lost 0 bases, with 14 bases spanning the gap. CDR3 length: 16 residues. Here the CDR3 reads CASSPRTVSSYNEQFF. Written as DNA, the CDR3 is TGTGCCAGTAGTCCCCGGACGGTGAGCTCCTACAATGAGCAGTTCTTC. Full variable domain (outside the CDR3, taken from reference TRBV19 and TRBJ2-1): DGGITQSPKYLFRKEGQNVTLSCEQNLNHDAMYWYRQDPGQGLRLIYYSQIVNDFQKGDIAEGYSVSREKKESFPLTVTSAQKNPTAFYLCASSPRTVSSYNEQFFGPGTRLTVL.

The chain has TRBV29-1 and TRBJ2-5; 9 bases are shared with TRBD2. Germline values: CDR1 SQVTM, CDR2 ANQGSEA. This CDR3 region has 14 residues. The DNA for the CDR3 is TGCAGTGGGGGGGCTAGCGGGATCCAAGAGACCCAGTACTTC. Its protein product is CSGGASGIQETQYF.

The chain is built from TRBV5-1 and TRBJ1-2; 8 positions match TRBD1. Germline V gene lookup returns CDR1 SGHRS and CDR2 YFSETQ. The CDR3 has 14 amino acids. Trimming cost V 3 bases and J 4 bases; bases outside gene matches: 5. The CDR3, as DNA: TGCGCCAGCAGCTCCGGACAGGGACTCTATGGCTACACCTTC. Encoded protein: CASSSGQGLYGYTF.

The V call is TRBV10-2, the J call TRBJ1-5; 10 bases are a match to TRBD1. The CDR3 is 15 amino acids. Per germline, CDR1 WSHSY and CDR2 SAAADI. V trimming: 10 bases; J trimming: 4 bases; junction bases outside the gene matches: 10. DNA for the CDR3: TGCGCCACCCGAGCGGGACAGGGGTATAATCAGCCCCAGCATTTT. Translation: CATRAGQGYNQPQHF.

CDR3: CASSYSDSGETQYF. The CDR3 region has the DNA TGTGCCAGCAGTTACTCGGACAGTGGAGAGACCCAGTACTTC. This chain joins TRBV6-5 and TRBJ2-5, with D possibly matching TRBD1 (6 bases). The CDR3 extends over 14 amino acids. Germline V gene sequence: CDR1 MNHEY, CDR2 SVGAGI. Trimming shortened V by 0 bases and J by 4 bases, and 9 bases separated the two germline ends.

The chain carries TRBV7-9 and TRBJ2-1; TRBD2 matches at 10 bases. With V trimmed by 5 bases and J by 9 bases, 10 bases remained unmatched. Germline CDR1 is SEHNR and CDR2 is FQNEAQ (reference sequence). The CDR3 loop spans 15 amino acids. CDR3 loop: CASSPPGTSETEQFF. The CDR3 DNA reads as TGTGCCAGCAGCCCCCCCGGGACTAGCGAAACTGAGCAGTTCTTC.

This clone was counted only a few times. This chain joins TRBV28 and TRBJ1-5; D is possibly TRBD1 (6 bases). Germline lookup yields CDR1 MDHEN and CDR2 SYDVKM. The CDR3 spans 14 residues. V was clipped by 5 bases and J by 7 bases, with 15 bases between them. In nucleotides, the CDR3 is TGTGCCAGCAGTCGTACAGGGCCGGGGCAGCCCCAGCATTTT. Protein sequence: CASSRTGPGQPQHF.

CDR3 residues: CASSQDWQNSGANVLTF. For the CDR3, the DNA is TGTGCCAGCAGCCAAGATTGGCAGAACTCTGGGGCCAACGTCCTGACTTTC. The rearrangement links TRBV4-2 to TRBJ2-6; D is uncertain. The CDR3 runs 17 residues. Trimming shortened V by 0 bases and J by 0 bases, and 9 bases separated the two germline ends. Germline CDR1 LGHNA, CDR2 YNFKEQ.

The sample holds a few counts of this clone. This chain joins TRBV18 and TRBJ1-1, with D tentatively TRBD1 (6 bases). The CDR3 length is 17 residues. Trimming stripped 2 bases from V and 3 bases from J, with 19 bases between. Germline CDR1 KGHSH, CDR2 LQKENI. The chain's CDR3 is CASSPRAQQGGDTEAFF. The CDR3, as DNA: TGTGCCAGCTCACCAAGGGCACAACAGGGAGGCGACACTGAAGCTTTCTTT.

This clone appeared once. The V gene is TRBV7-2, the J gene TRBJ2-7; 12 bases fit TRBD2. V dropped 5 bases and J dropped 5; count of bases not matched to a gene: 10. The CDR3 is made up of 16 amino acids. The germline V gene encodes CDR1 SGHTA and CDR2 FQGNSA. CDR3 region: CASSAGLAGGQNEQYF. DNA of the CDR3: TGTGCCAGCAGCGCGGGGCTAGCGGGAGGGCAAAACGAGCAGTACTTC.

This chain links TRBV11-3 with TRBJ1-6; D remains unclear. V lost 0 bases and J lost 10, with 13 bases in between. CDR3 length: 15 amino acids. From germline, CDR1 is SGHNT and CDR2 YENEEA. The CDR3 spells CASSLDLVGGSPLHF. The DNA of the CDR3 is TGTGCCAGCAGCTTAGATCTAGTTGGAGGCTCACCCCTCCACTTT.

The V gene is TRBV6-9, the J gene TRBJ2-7; D is tentatively TRBD1 or TRBD2 (6 bases each). The CDR3 is 11 residues long. Germline V gene sequence: CDR1 MNHGY, CDR2 SVAAGI. Trimming shortened V by 8 bases and J by 7 bases, and 12 bases separated the two germline ends. The CDR3 loop reads CASRRGGEQYF. The DNA of the CDR3 is TGTGCCAGCCGTCGAGGGGGGGAGCAGTACTTC.

This rearrangement joins TRBV11-2 to TRBJ1-4, with D perhaps TRBD1 (6 bases). With 2 bases removed from V and 8 bases from J, the gap between germline ends came to 12 bases. The CDR3 has 14 amino acids. Germline lookup yields CDR1 SGHAT and CDR2 FQNNGV. The CDR3 loop is CASSLQGQGEKLFF. CDR3 DNA sequence: TGTGCCAGCAGCTTACAGGGGCAGGGGGAAAAACTGTTTTTT.

The rearrangement uses TRBV4-2 and TRBJ2-3; TRBD1 might be the D (6 bases). Germline CDR1 LGHNA, CDR2 YNFKEQ. V was shortened by 0 bases and J by 4 bases, with 14 bases between the two germline ends. This CDR3 spans 16 amino acids. CDR3 loop: CASSQEVGQGPDTQYF. The DNA for the CDR3 is TGTGCCAGCAGCCAAGAAGTTGGGCAGGGGCCAGATACGCAGTATTTT.

The count of this clone is one. Other DNA sequences in the sample encode the same CDR3. This chain links TRBV28 with TRBJ1-3; possible D gene TRBD1, 5 bases. The germline V gene has CDR1 MDHEN and CDR2 SYDVKM. This CDR3 contains 14 residues. V was shortened by 5 bases and J by 3 bases, with 11 bases between the two germline ends. The CDR3 spells CASSPGTDGNTIYF. CDR3 sequence (DNA): TGTGCCAGCAGTCCGGGGACCGATGGAAACACCATATATTTT.

The chain employs TRBV6-1 and TRBJ1-2; a weak D match, TRBD1 (5 bases). Trimming cost V 10 bases and J 7 bases, with 22 bases left between them. Germline V lookup: CDR1 MNHNS, CDR2 SASEGT. This CDR3 is 14 amino acids long. CDR3 sequence (DNA): TGTGCCACCACCGGGACTTGGCAGTTGCTTGGCTACACCTTC. Its translation is CATTGTWQLLGYTF.

The chain links TRBV9 to TRBJ2-2, with 7 nucleotides matching TRBD1. V dropped 3 bases and J dropped 7; count of bases not matched to a gene: 6. Germline-derived CDR1 and CDR2 are SGDLS and YYNGEE. The CDR3 loop spans 14 amino acids. This chain's CDR3 is CASSAINRGGELFF. DNA of the CDR3: TGTGCCAGCAGCGCTATTAACAGGGGCGGGGAGCTGTTTTTT.

The table lists this clone with a count of one. The rearrangement links TRBV4-1 to TRBJ1-6; 7 bases line up with TRBD1. CDR3 size: 16 residues. V lost 2 bases, J lost 5 bases, and 6 bases stayed unmatched. Germline CDR1 is MGHRA and CDR2 is YSYEKL. The CDR3 loop is CASSQLQGSDNSPLHF. The CDR3 bases are TGCGCCAGCAGCCAACTACAGGGGAGTGATAATTCACCCCTCCACTTT.

This chain joins TRBV21-1 and TRBJ2-7; the DNA was not used to check the table's D call, TRBD1. TRBV21-1 is classified as a pseudogene. The CDR3 spans 14 residues. CDR3 sequence: CASSTQGLSYEQYF. The CDR3 DNA sequence: TGTGCCAGCAGCACGCAGGGCCTCTCCTACGAGCAGTACTTC.